This T cell receptor (beta chain) was profiled in a study of blood T cells in healthy people across ages. Study conclusions and caveats: Older individuals had lower TCR beta diversity per million T cells (the decline was roughly linear).

The germline CDR1 and CDR2 sequences are SGHRS and YFSETQ. V was clipped by 2 bases and J by 4 bases, with 18 bases between them. This CDR3 region has 16 residues. Then a second PCR, running roughly 7 to 11 cycles, was carried out with a sample-barcoded 5' primer and a J-beta primer mix. TCRdb analysed the 5' RACE reads with MiXCR anew, one entry per CDR3 protein. The repertoire consists of about 650,000 distinct CDR3 sequences, with roughly 30% occurring once and the leading ten covering about 16%. At least ten counts were recorded for this clonotype. The antigen remains undetermined. The receptor comes from an elderly woman in good health. The sequenced sample consisted of blood. V is TRBV5-1 and J is TRBJ2-5, with D possibly called TRBD1 or TRBD2 (5 bases each). CDR3 protein: CASSFRDPAGAETQYF. The DNA of the CDR3 is TGCGCCAGCAGCTTCCGGGACCCCGCTGGGGCAGAGACCCAGTACTTC.